The clone carrying this T cell receptor (beta chain) was seen only a few times. What it binds is unknown. Unique molecular identifiers were added to individual cDNA molecules. TCRdb analysed the 5' RACE reads with MiXCR anew, one entry per CDR3 protein. The table lists roughly 80,000 distinct CDR3 sequences, roughly 16% of them singletons. These data originate in a study of early T cells in non-severe SARS-CoV-2 infection. On the study more broadly: The authors sequenced bulk RNA from unsorted whole blood, leaving chains unpaired.

The study, taken as a whole, reports: VDJdb-based matching was biased toward anti-spike CD8 responses and missed private and CD4 specificities.

Trimming stripped 7 bases from V and 0 bases from J, with 20 bases between. The length of the CDR3 is 17 residues. Sequences were obtained from whole blood. This TCR came from an adult who was a healthcare worker with PCR-confirmed SARS-CoV-2 infection or an uninfected control (not recorded which). The V gene is TRBV12-3 or TRBV12-4, the J gene TRBJ2-3; TRBD2 is a possible D gene (7 bases). The DNA for the CDR3 is TGTGCCAGCATCCAAGGTTGGCGCGGGGGCAGCACAGATACGCAGTATTTT. Amino acids: CASIQGWRGGSTDTQYF.